The clone carrying this T cell receptor (beta chain) was found many times. Authors' analysis steps: It was from reference gene primer amplification that nucleated cell counts were estimated. Method: immunoSEQ multiplex PCR; TCRdb's copy keeps in-frame clones and lacks some. V, J and clone size are taken as reported in that table, and D and trimming were inferred from the DNA itself. The data contain roughly 230,000 clones, 75% to 85% of them singletons. This sample was included in a study of blood T cell repertoires in COVID-19. About the research overall: The samples span acute and convalescent COVID-19 from the United States, Italy and Spain. In each case, the material was cDNA or gDNA derived from T cells, B-cell-depleted T cells, or PBMCs.

This CDR3 has 17 amino acids. The ends lost 5 bases at V and 3 bases at J; junction bases unmatched: 6. Germline lookup yields CDR1 LGHNA and CDR2 YSLEER. This TCR came from a woman between 50 and 59 years old with acute or convalescent COVID-19. The sample consisted of peripheral blood. The chain couples TRBV4-3 to TRBJ2-1, with 14 positions matching TRBD2. CDR3 DNA sequence: TGCGCCAGCAGCGAGGGACTAGCGGGGGAATACTACAATGAGCAGTTCTTC. Translating it yields CASSEGLAGEYYNEQFF.